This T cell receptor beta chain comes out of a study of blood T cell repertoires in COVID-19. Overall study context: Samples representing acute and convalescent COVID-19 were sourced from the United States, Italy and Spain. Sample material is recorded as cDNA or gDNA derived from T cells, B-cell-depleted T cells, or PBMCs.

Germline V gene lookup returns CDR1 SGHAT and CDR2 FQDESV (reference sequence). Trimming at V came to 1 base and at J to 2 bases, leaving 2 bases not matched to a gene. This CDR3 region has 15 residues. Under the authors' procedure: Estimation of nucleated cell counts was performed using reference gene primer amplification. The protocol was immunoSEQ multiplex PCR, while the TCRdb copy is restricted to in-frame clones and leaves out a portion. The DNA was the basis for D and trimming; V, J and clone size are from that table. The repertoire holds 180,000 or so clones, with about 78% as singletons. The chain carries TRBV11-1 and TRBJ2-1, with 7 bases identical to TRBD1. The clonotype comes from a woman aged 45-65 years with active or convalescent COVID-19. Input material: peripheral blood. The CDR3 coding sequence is TGTGCCAGCAGCTTAGAACAGGGGACCTACAATGAGCAGTTCTTC. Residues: CASSLEQGTYNEQFF.